What follows describes a single T cell receptor beta chain. Germline loops: CDR1 MGHRA, CDR2 YSYEKL. This CDR3 is 13 amino acids long. The junction had 6 bases not matched to a gene; V was cut back by 7 bases and J by 8 bases. This record comes from a study of T cells of healthy individuals. TCRdb reprocessed the 5' RACE reads with MiXCR, giving one entry per CDR3 protein. The sample comprises 100,000 or so distinct CDR3 sequences, around 17% of which are singletons, and roughly 6.1% rests with the top ten. V and J are TRBV4-1 and TRBJ1-4, with TRBD1 matching 8 bases. The receptor's source is a human donor in good health. The CDR3 DNA sequence: TGCGCCAGCAAGCGGACAGGGTTGGAAAAACTGTTTTTT. Amino acid sequence: CASKRTGLEKLFF.